These 8 T cell receptor beta chains came from one sample sequenced in a study of beta chain features in type 1 diabetes. For these TCRs, the target antigens are not known. Expressed TCRB transcripts got sequenced, as all isolated RNA was reverse transcribed. Method: immunoSEQ multiplex PCR; TCRdb's copy keeps in-frame clones and lacks some. The repertoire has approximately 260,000 clones, around 24% of them found once; the top ten carry 0.012%. Study results and caveats: The study found moderately but significantly shorter TCRB CDR3s in all four CD4+ subsets of Type 1 diabetes patients.

The sequencing input was naive CD4+ T cells from blood. The receptor set was obtained from a woman aged 25 to 39 with type 1 diabetes.

The chain is built from TRBV28 and TRBJ2-7, with TRBD1 identical over 10 bases. The CDR3 sequence is 14 residues long. V lost 5 bases and J lost 4; bases outside the gene matches: 5. Germline V gene sequence: CDR1 MDHEN, CDR2 SYDVKM. CDR3 bases: TGTGCCAGCAGTCCCGGGACAGGGGCGTACGAGCAGTACTTC. Its protein is CASSPGTGAYEQYF.

In its sample, this clone was seen a few times. This chain connects TRBV14 to TRBJ2-7, with TRBD1 matching over 8 bases. J gave up 4 bases and V 1 base, and 12 bases lay outside the gene matches. The CDR3 spans 17 residues. Per the germline V gene, CDR1 is SGHDN and CDR2 is FVKESK. This CDR3 reads CASSQVQWDRSPYEQYF. The DNA for the CDR3 is TGTGCCAGCAGCCAAGTCCAATGGGACAGGAGCCCATACGAGCAGTACTTC.

This clone has a handful of counts. The chain joins TRBV7-8 to TRBJ2-3; tentative D call: TRBD2 (6 bases). The germline gives CDR1 SGHVS, CDR2 FQNEAQ. The CDR3 is 14 residues long. Trimming cost V 6 bases and J 6 bases, with 16 bases left between them. The CDR3 is CASSRDSRRDTQYF. The CDR3 region has the DNA TGTGCCAGCAGTCGGGACTCCCGCCGGGATACGCAGTATTTT.

V usage is TRBV30 and J usage is TRBJ1-1; D unclear. CDR1 is GTSNPN, CDR2 SVGIG, per germline (reference sequence). Trimming pared 0 bases from V and 10 bases from J, leaving 21 bases between. CDR3 length equals 15 residues. The CDR3 coding sequence is TGTGCCTGGAGTGTCGGCCTATCTGTGGGGAGAGGAGCTTTCTTT. Translating it yields CAWSVGLSVGRGAFF.

In its sample, this clone was seen a few times. The rearrangement joins TRBV4-2 to TRBJ2-3; D is perhaps TRBD1 (6 bases). The V and J ends lost 4 bases and 1 base respectively, with 12 bases between them. The CDR3 runs 15 residues. The germline CDR1 and CDR2 sequences are LGHNA and YNFKEQ. CDR3 nucleotides: TGTGCCAGCAGCCCCAGGGGTCCTGGCACAGATACGCAGTATTTT. Translation gives CASSPRGPGTDTQYF.

The genes are TRBV15 and TRBJ2-5, with TRBD2 matching 8 bases. Germline values: CDR1 LNHNV, CDR2 YYDKDF (reference sequence). This CDR3 has 15 residues. J gave up 0 bases and V 0 bases, and 0 bases lay outside the gene matches. In DNA form, the CDR3 reads TGTGCCACCAGCAGAGAGCGGGAGGACCAAGAGACCCAGTACTTC. Residues: CATSREREDQETQYF.

The J gene is TRBJ2-2, the V gene TRBV5-6, with unresolved D. This CDR3 has 14 amino acids. Trimming removed 2 bases from V and 0 bases from J, with 5 bases in between. Germline-derived CDR1 and CDR2 are SGHDT and YYEEEE. DNA of the CDR3: TGTGCCAGCAGCTTAGACTCGAACACCGGGGAGCTGTTTTTT. As protein: CASSLDSNTGELFF.

This clone was detected only a few times. The rearrangement joins TRBV10-3 to TRBJ1-5; 11 positions match TRBD1. The CDR3 has 13 amino acids. In germline, CDR1 is ENHRY, CDR2 SYGVKD. The V and J ends lost 6 bases and 5 bases, in that order; junction bases with no gene match: 0. This CDR3 reads CAIRGQGDQPQHF. The CDR3 nucleotides read TGTGCCATCAGGGGACAGGGGGATCAGCCCCAGCATTTT.